Each of the 2 T cell receptor beta chains below was sequenced from the same sample in a study of beta chain features in type 1 diabetes (dated by TCRdb to the late 2010s). Library method: the immunoSEQ multiplex PCR assay. All of the isolated RNA was reverse transcribed with the High Capacity cDNA Reverse Transcription Kit, so expressed TCRB transcripts were sequenced. TCRdb retrieved this table from immuneACCESS and kept in-frame rearrangements only. Not all clones are present; in checked studies, unresolved V genes account for under half, and no reason is known for the remainder. Within this sample are roughly 100,000 clones, with 25% to 35% of them counted one time only. The ten most abundant clones make up about 0.57% of the sample. No antigen has been identified for these receptors. What the study reported, not specific to this receptor: Type 1 diabetes patients showed a moderate but significant shortening of TCRB CDR3 length in all four CD4+ subsets.

The specimen was central memory CD4+ T cells from blood. Source of these receptors: a woman between 18 and 30 years old with type 1 diabetes.

The V and J genes are TRBV5-6 and TRBJ1-2; perhaps TRBD1 as D (5 bases). The CDR3 is 13 amino acids. The V end lost 4 bases, the J end lost 6 bases, and 13 bases lay between the germline ends. Germline CDR1 reads SGHDT; CDR2 reads YYEEEE. In nucleotides, the CDR3 is TGTGCCAGCAGCCGTTCGGGGGTTAATGGCTACACCTTC. Translated, it gives CASSRSGVNGYTF.

The V gene is TRBV11-3, the J gene TRBJ2-1; 12 bases are shared with TRBD2. Germline V gene data show CDR1 as SGHNT and CDR2 as YENEEA. Trimming cost V 6 bases and J 0 bases; bases outside gene matches: 6. The CDR3 sequence is 17 residues long. The CDR3 is CASRILAGGGSYNEQFF. As DNA, the CDR3 is TGTGCCAGCAGGATACTAGCGGGAGGTGGCTCCTACAATGAGCAGTTCTTC.